The rows below give T cell receptor beta chains drawn from one sample of a study of blood T cell repertoires in COVID-19. Clones were sequenced by immunoSEQ multiplex PCR, and TCRdb holds only the in-frame ones, with some missing. Of approximately 150,000 clones listed, around nine tenths are singletons. Input material: peripheral blood. These receptors came from a woman aged 45 to 65 with active or convalescent COVID-19. CDR3s include the opening cysteine and the closing phenylalanine or tryptophan. The D gene is left open where the match is weak. Some rows have no size entry. The others give once, few or many, or a class for an expanded clone.

v_gene: TRBV7-6
abundance: -
j_gene: TRBJ1-2
d_gene: -
CDR3aa: CAGGKDYGYTF
CDR3nt: TGTGCCGGGGGGAAAGACTATGGCTACACCTTC

v_gene: TRBV6-5
abundance: few
j_gene: TRBJ2-5
d_gene: -
CDR3aa: CASTLMGGSQYF
CDR3nt: TGTGCCAGCACCCTCATGGGGGGATCCCAGTACTTC

v_gene: TRBV2
abundance: once
j_gene: TRBJ2-7
d_gene: -
CDR3aa: CASSEDSVSYEQYF
CDR3nt: TGTGCCAGCAGTGAGGACAGCGTCTCCTACGAGCAGTACTTC

v_gene: TRBV11-1
abundance: -
j_gene: TRBJ1-1
d_gene: TRBD1
CDR3aa: CASSLTGGDTEAFF
CDR3nt: TGTGCCAGCAGCTTGACAGGGGGCGACACTGAAGCTTTCTTT

v_gene: TRBV4-1
abundance: -
j_gene: TRBJ1-2
d_gene: TRBD1
CDR3aa: CASSQDLGTGRGYTF
CDR3nt: TGCGCCAGCAGCCAAGATTTGGGGACAGGGCGTGGCTACACCTTC

v_gene: TRBV2
abundance: -
j_gene: TRBJ1-1
d_gene: -
CDR3aa: CAITDGNMNTEAFF
CDR3nt: TGTGCCATTACAGACGGTAACATGAACACTGAAGCTTTCTTT

v_gene: TRBV15
abundance: -
j_gene: TRBJ2-5
d_gene: -
CDR3aa: CATSSPSDQETQYF
CDR3nt: TGTGCCACCAGCAGTCCTAGCGACCAAGAGACCCAGTACTTC

v_gene: TRBV6-6
abundance: many
j_gene: TRBJ2-2
d_gene: TRBD1
CDR3aa: CASSYSGGINTGELFF
CDR3nt: TGTGCCAGCAGTTACTCAGGGGGCATAAACACCGGGGAGCTGTTTTTT

v_gene: TRBV12-5
abundance: -
j_gene: TRBJ1-1
d_gene: TRBD1
CDR3aa: CASGLAFSTGGITEAFF
CDR3nt: TGTGCTAGTGGTTTGGCATTTTCTACAGGGGGTATCACTGAAGCTTTCTTT

v_gene: TRBV15
abundance: -
j_gene: TRBJ2-7
d_gene: TRBD1
CDR3aa: CATSRDRGPYEQYF
CDR3nt: TGTGCCACCAGCAGAGACAGGGGGCCCTACGAGCAGTACTTC

v_gene: TRBV29-1
abundance: -
j_gene: TRBJ2-1
d_gene: -
CDR3aa: CSVETGTGYNEQFF
CDR3nt: TGCAGCGTTGAAACCGGGACTGGCTACAATGAGCAGTTCTTC

v_gene: TRBV6-2/TRBV6-3
abundance: -
j_gene: TRBJ2-7
d_gene: -
CDR3aa: CASSYERPDGTYEQYF
CDR3nt: TGTGCCAGCAGTTACGAGAGACCGGACGGGACCTACGAGCAGTACTTC

v_gene: TRBV28
abundance: once
j_gene: TRBJ1-2
d_gene: TRBD1
CDR3aa: CASSIGQASNYGYTF
CDR3nt: TGTGCCAGCAGTATTGGACAGGCTTCTAACTATGGCTACACCTTC

v_gene: TRBV5-6
abundance: -
j_gene: TRBJ1-2
d_gene: -
CDR3aa: CASSPLQENYGYTF
CDR3nt: TGTGCCAGCAGCCCCTTACAGGAAAACTATGGCTACACCTTC

v_gene: TRBV7-2
abundance: -
j_gene: TRBJ2-1
d_gene: TRBD2
CDR3aa: CASSPEGTSGYNEQFF
CDR3nt: TGTGCCAGCAGCCCAGAAGGGACTAGCGGTTACAATGAGCAGTTCTTC

v_gene: TRBV27
abundance: -
j_gene: TRBJ1-1
d_gene: -
CDR3aa: CASSLSGGVGTEAFF
CDR3nt: TGTGCCAGCAGTTTATCTGGGGGGGTTGGCACTGAAGCTTTCTTT

v_gene: TRBV28
abundance: -
j_gene: TRBJ1-2
d_gene: -
CDR3aa: CASSPPRGYGYTF
CDR3nt: TGTGCCAGCAGCCCCCCCCGCGGCTATGGCTACACCTTC

v_gene: TRBV6-5
abundance: once
j_gene: TRBJ1-6
d_gene: -
CDR3aa: CASSYGGADSPLHF
CDR3nt: TGTGCCAGCAGTTATGGGGGGGCAGATTCACCCCTCCACTTT

v_gene: TRBV6-5
abundance: -
j_gene: TRBJ1-3
d_gene: -
CDR3aa: CASRRQGSGNTIYF
CDR3nt: TGTGCCAGCAGGCGGCAGGGCTCTGGAAACACCATATATTTT

v_gene: TRBV14
abundance: -
j_gene: TRBJ2-2
d_gene: -
CDR3aa: CASSQRRNTGELFF
CDR3nt: TGTGCCAGCAGCCAAAGGAGGAACACCGGGGAGCTGTTTTTT

v_gene: TRBV19
abundance: -
j_gene: TRBJ1-2
d_gene: -
CDR3aa: CASSRDTFNYGYTF
CDR3nt: TGTGCCAGTAGTAGGGACACCTTCAACTATGGCTACACCTTC

v_gene: TRBV3-1/TRBV3-2
abundance: many
j_gene: TRBJ2-7
d_gene: -
CDR3aa: CASSQTTGPYEQYF
CDR3nt: TGTGCCAGCAGCCAGACTACAGGGCCCTACGAGCAGTACTTC

v_gene: TRBV19
abundance: -
j_gene: TRBJ1-1
d_gene: -
CDR3aa: CASSIGDTLNTEAFF
CDR3nt: TGTGCCAGTAGTATTGGGGACACCTTGAACACTGAAGCTTTCTTT

v_gene: TRBV5-4
abundance: -
j_gene: TRBJ2-7
d_gene: -
CDR3aa: CASSLNGEPSYEQYF
CDR3nt: TGTGCCAGCAGCTTGAACGGTGAGCCCTCCTACGAGCAGTACTTC